This entry concerns a single TCR beta chain. Its antigen is still unknown. The method was immunoSEQ multiplex PCR; TCRdb's version includes in-frame clones alone and lacks a portion of them. The repertoire has roughly 48,000 clones, roughly 84% of them found once; the top ten carry roughly 1.1%. The data originate from a study of OX40 agonist ivuxolimab in advanced cancers. The study, taken as a whole, reports: CD4+ and CD8+ blood T cells expanded clonally by week 6 at 0.1 to 3.0 mg/kg. Specificity for antigen went undetermined in the expanded peripheral T cells. Averaged across samples, CD8+ T cells carried more expanded clones than CD4+ did.

This TCR was recovered from an adult with an advanced solid tumor such as melanoma, head and neck, liver or kidney cancer. The sequences come from CD4+ or CD8+ T cells sorted from blood, collected in a trial of the OX40 agonist ivuxolimab.

Here the CDR3 DNA reads TGTGCCAGCAGCTCGACTAGCGGGGGGCAAGAGACCCAGTACTTC. This gives the protein CASSSTSGGQETQYF. This rearrangement joins TRBV28 to TRBJ2-5; 13 positions agree with TRBD2. V was pared by 6 bases and J by 2 bases, with 3 bases of the junction left unmatched. CDR3 size: 15 residues. Germline V gives CDR1 MDHEN, CDR2 SYDVKM.